This T cell receptor beta chain was observed in a study of graft-versus-host responses after intestinal transplantation. Study context: Isolated intestinal, liver-intestinal, or multivisceral transplants were what recipients had. Anti-thymocyte globulin served as induction for all recipients, who then took tacrolimus and steroids for about 3 years. Overall study results and limits: Where graft-donor T cell macrochimerism was present, patients had high graft-versus-host to host-versus-graft clonal ratios in allografts. GvH clones turned up in recipient marrow; some had shown up first in ileum or blood.

A note on this clone: Its specificity is not known.

Germline CDR1 reads LNHDA; CDR2 reads SQIVND (reference sequence). Trimming removed 5 bases from V and 0 bases from J, with 5 bases in between. This CDR3 is 13 amino acids long. Sequencing used immunoSEQ multiplex PCR; TCRdb keeps in-frame clones, though not all of them. This sample carries about 51,000 clones, 85% to 95% of them seen once, and the ten largest clones take 0.2% to 0.25%. The V gene is TRBV19, the J gene TRBJ2-1; D is unclear. This receptor was taken from a human donor who was the organ donor for an intestinal transplant. This specimen was unstimulated CD8+ T cells sorted from spleen or lymph node cells, taken before transplant. The CDR3 reads CASSDDSYNEQFF. CDR3 DNA: TGTGCCAGTAGTGACGACTCCTACAATGAGCAGTTCTTC.